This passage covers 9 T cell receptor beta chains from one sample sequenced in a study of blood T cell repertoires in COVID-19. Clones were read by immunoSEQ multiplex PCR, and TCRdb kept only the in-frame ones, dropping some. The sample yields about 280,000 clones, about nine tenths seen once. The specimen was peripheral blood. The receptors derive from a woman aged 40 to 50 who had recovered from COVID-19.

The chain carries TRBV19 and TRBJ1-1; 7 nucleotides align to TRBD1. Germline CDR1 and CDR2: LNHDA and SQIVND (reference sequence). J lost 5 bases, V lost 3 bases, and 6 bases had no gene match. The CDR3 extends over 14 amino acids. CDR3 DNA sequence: TGTGCCAGTAGTATTGGGGCAGGGGGAACTGAAGCTTTCTTT. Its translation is CASSIGAGGTEAFF.

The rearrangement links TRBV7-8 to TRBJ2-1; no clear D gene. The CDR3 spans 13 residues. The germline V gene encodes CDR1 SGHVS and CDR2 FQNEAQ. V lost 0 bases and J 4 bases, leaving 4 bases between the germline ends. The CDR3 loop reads CASSLALYNEQFF. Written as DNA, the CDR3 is TGTGCCAGCAGCTTAGCCCTATACAATGAGCAGTTCTTC. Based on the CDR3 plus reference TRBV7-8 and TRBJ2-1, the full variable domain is GAGVSQSPRYKVAKRGQDVALRCDPISGHVSLFWYQQALGQGPEFLTYFQNEAQLDKSGLPSDRFFAERPEGSVSTLKIQRTQQEDSAVYLCASSLALYNEQFFGPGTRLTVL.

The CDR3: CASSQVPGTSQETQYF. CDR3 DNA sequence: TGCGCCAGCAGCCAAGTCCCCGGGACTAGCCAAGAGACCCAGTACTTC. The V and J genes are TRBV4-1 and TRBJ2-5, with TRBD2 matching 8 bases. The CDR3 is made up of 16 amino acids. CDR1 MGHRA and CDR2 YSYEKL come from the germline V gene. The V segment lost 1 base and the J segment 1 base; nucleotides outside the gene matches: 5.

This CDR3 is CASSKAGLADGETQYF. The CDR3 DNA reads TGTGCCAGCAGCAAGGCTGGACTAGCAGACGGGGAGACCCAGTACTTC. The chain carries TRBV3-1 (or the pseudogene TRBV3-2) and TRBJ2-5; 8 bases agree with TRBD2. There are 16 residues in the CDR3. Germline CDR1 is LGHDT and CDR2 is YNNKEL (reference sequence). J lost 5 bases, V lost 5 bases, and 13 bases had no gene match.

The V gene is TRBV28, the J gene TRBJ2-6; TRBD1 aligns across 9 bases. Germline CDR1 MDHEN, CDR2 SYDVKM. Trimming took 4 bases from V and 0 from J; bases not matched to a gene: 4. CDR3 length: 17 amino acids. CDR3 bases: TGTGCCAGCAGTTCGGGACAGGGACCCTCTGGGGCCAACGTCCTGACTTTC. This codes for CASSSGQGPSGANVLTF. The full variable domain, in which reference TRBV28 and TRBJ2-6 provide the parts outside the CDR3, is DVKVTQSSRYLVKRTGEKVFLECVQDMDHENMFWYRQDPGLGLRLIYFSYDVKMKEKGDIPEGYSVSREKKERFSLILESASTNQTSMYLCASSSGQGPSGANVLTFGAGSRLTVL.

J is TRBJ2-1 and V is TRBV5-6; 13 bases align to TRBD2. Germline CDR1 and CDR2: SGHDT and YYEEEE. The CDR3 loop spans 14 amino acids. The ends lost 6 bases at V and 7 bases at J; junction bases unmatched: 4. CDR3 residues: CASTWTSGRNEQFF. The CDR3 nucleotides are TGTGCCAGCACCTGGACTAGCGGGAGAAATGAGCAGTTCTTC.

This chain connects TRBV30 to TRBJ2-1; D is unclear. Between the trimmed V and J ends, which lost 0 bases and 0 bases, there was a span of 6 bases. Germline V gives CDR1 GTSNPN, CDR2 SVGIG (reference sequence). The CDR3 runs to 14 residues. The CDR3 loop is CAWSVAVSYNEQFF. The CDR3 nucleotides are TGTGCCTGGAGTGTCGCGGTCTCCTACAATGAGCAGTTCTTC.

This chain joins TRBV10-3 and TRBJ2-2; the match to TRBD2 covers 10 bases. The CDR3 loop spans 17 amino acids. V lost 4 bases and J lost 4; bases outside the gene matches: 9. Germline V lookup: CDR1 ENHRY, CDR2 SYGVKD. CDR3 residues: CAISGLTGLASTGELFF. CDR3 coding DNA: TGTGCCATCAGTGGACTCACGGGACTAGCGAGCACCGGGGAGCTGTTTTTT.

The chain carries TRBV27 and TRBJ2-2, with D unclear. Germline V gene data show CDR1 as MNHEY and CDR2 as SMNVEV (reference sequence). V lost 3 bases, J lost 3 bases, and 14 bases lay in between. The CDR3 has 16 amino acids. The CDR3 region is CASSFGPSWDTGELFF. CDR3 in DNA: TGTGCCAGCAGTTTTGGGCCGTCTTGGGACACCGGGGAGCTGTTTTTT.